The 9 T cell receptor beta chains below come from one sample, sequenced in a study of identical twins. One entry per CDR3 protein, called by TCRdb with MiXCR from the 5' RACE reads. The sample includes 400,000 to 550,000 distinct CDR3 sequences, around 24% of them seen just once. These data also featured in a second study, about T cells expressing NK-cell markers.

Material for sequencing was CD4+ T cells sorted from blood. These receptors were taken from a woman aged 18-35 years in good health.

CDR3 DNA: TGCGCCAGCAGTGAGCGAATAGCGGGAGCCTACGAGCAGTACTTC. Its protein product is CASSERIAGAYEQYF. The rearrangement joins TRBV10-2 to TRBJ2-7, with 9 nucleotides matching TRBD2. V trimming: 2 bases; J trimming: 2 bases; junction bases outside the gene matches: 4. The CDR3 consists of 15 residues. The germline CDR1 and CDR2 sequences are WSHSY and SAAADI.

This clonotype was recorded a few times. This chain connects TRBV24-1 to TRBJ2-1, with D perhaps TRBD1 (6 bases). In germline, CDR1 is KGHDR, CDR2 SFDVKD. Trimming removed 1 base at V and 12 bases at J, with 9 bases between. The CDR3 loop spans 12 amino acids. The CDR3 sequence is CATSDFGDTQFF. CDR3 in DNA: TGTGCCACCAGTGATTTTGGGGACACGCAGTTCTTC.

This clonotype was picked up one time. This chain uses TRBV7-2 with TRBJ2-5; tentative D call: TRBD2 (5 bases). CDR1 SGHTA and CDR2 FQGNSA come from the germline V gene. V was clipped by 6 bases and J by 4 bases, with 18 bases between them. The CDR3 length is 15 residues. CDR3: CASSSRGRGPETQYF. The CDR3 nucleotides are TGTGCCAGCAGTAGCAGAGGCCGCGGGCCAGAGACCCAGTACTTC. Supplemented by reference TRBV7-2 and TRBJ2-5, the full variable domain reads GAGVSQSPSNKVTEKGKDVELRCDPISGHTALYWYRQSLGQGLEFLIYFQGNSAPDKSGLPSDRFSAERTGGSVSTLTIQRTQQEDSAVYLCASSSRGRGPETQYFGPGTRLLVL.

This clonotype was found a few times. This rearrangement joins TRBV7-6 to TRBJ2-5; 9 bases align to TRBD2. Germline CDR1 SGHVS, CDR2 FNYEAQ. This CDR3 contains 17 residues. After removal of 1 base from V and 5 bases from J, the junction contained 11 bases not matched to a gene. The CDR3 coding sequence is TGTGCCAGCAGCTTAGGGACTAGTATCGGACTAGCGGAGACCCAGTACTTC. This encodes CASSLGTSIGLAETQYF. The variable domain in full, completed from reference TRBV7-6 and TRBJ2-5, reads GAGVSQSPRYKVTKRGQDVALRCDPISGHVSLYWYRQALGQGPEFLTYFNYEAQQDKSGLPNDRFSAERPEGSISTLTIQRTEQRDSAMYRCASSLGTSIGLAETQYFGPGTRLLVL.

The chain recombines TRBV7-9 with TRBJ1-1; TRBD1 might be the D (5 bases). Trimming removed 0 bases from V and 8 bases from J, with 13 bases in between. From germline, CDR1 is SEHNR and CDR2 FQNEAQ (reference sequence). The CDR3 covers 14 residues. The DNA for the CDR3 is TGTGCCAGCAGCTTAGCGAGTAAAAGGGGCGAAGCTTTCTTT. It yields the protein CASSLASKRGEAFF. The full variable domain, its missing parts supplied by reference TRBV7-9 and TRBJ1-1, is DTGVSQNPRHKITKRGQNVTFRCDPISEHNRLYWYRQTLGQGPEFLTYFQNEAQLEKSRLLSDRFSAERPKGSFSTLEIQRTEQGDSAMYLCASSLASKRGEAFFGQGTRLTVV.

This clonotype has just a few counts. This sequence joins TRBV15 and TRBJ1-6; tentative D call: TRBD1 (5 bases). The CDR3 extends over 14 amino acids. Trimming removed 7 bases from V and 6 bases from J, with 13 bases in between. CDR1 LNHNV and CDR2 YYDKDF come from the germline V gene (reference sequence). The CDR3 reads CATTRQLGNSPLHF. The CDR3 bases are TGTGCCACCACCCGACAGCTTGGTAATTCACCCCTCCACTTT.

The chain links TRBV11-2 to TRBJ1-5; 8 bases map to TRBD1. The V and J ends lost 5 bases and 5 bases, in that order; junction bases with no gene match: 8. Germline V lookup: CDR1 SGHAT, CDR2 FQNNGV. This CDR3 is built from 15 residues. This chain's CDR3 is CASSRTGLGDQPQHF. As DNA, the CDR3 is TGTGCCAGCAGCCGGACAGGGTTGGGTGATCAGCCCCAGCATTTT.

This clonotype appeared a few times. This CDR3 reads CSDRDWNTEAFF. Here the CDR3 DNA reads TGCAGCGACAGGGATTGGAACACTGAAGCTTTCTTT. The rearrangement links TRBV29-1 to TRBJ1-1, with D possibly TRBD1 on 6 matching bases. Germline V gene sequence: CDR1 SQVTM, CDR2 ANQGSEA. The CDR3 is 12 amino acids. Between the trimmed V and J ends, which lost 7 bases and 1 base, there was a span of 10 bases.

The chain employs TRBV6-1 and TRBJ1-1; D possibly corresponds to TRBD1 (5 bases). The CDR3 covers 13 residues. Germline V gene data show CDR1 as MNHNS and CDR2 as SASEGT. Trimming shortened V by 7 bases and J by 4 bases, and 13 bases separated the two germline ends. CDR3 in DNA: TGTGCCAGCATCCTTCCGGGGGGCACTGAAGCTTTCTTT. This codes for CASILPGGTEAFF.